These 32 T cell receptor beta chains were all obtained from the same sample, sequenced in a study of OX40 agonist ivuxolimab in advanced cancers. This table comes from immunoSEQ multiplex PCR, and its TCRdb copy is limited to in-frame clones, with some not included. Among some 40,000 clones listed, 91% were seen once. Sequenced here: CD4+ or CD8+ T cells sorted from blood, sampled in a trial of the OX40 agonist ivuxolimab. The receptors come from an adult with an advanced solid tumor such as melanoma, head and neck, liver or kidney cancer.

The CDR3 protein is CASSHGDTYEQYF. CDR3 sequence (DNA): TGCGCCAGCAGCCACGGGGACACCTACGAGCAGTACTTC. This chain connects TRBV4-1 to TRBJ2-7, with D maybe TRBD1 (6 bases). Between the trimmed V and J ends, which lost 3 bases and 2 bases, there was a span of 8 bases. The CDR3 has 13 residues. Germline-derived CDR1 and CDR2 are MGHRA and YSYEKL.

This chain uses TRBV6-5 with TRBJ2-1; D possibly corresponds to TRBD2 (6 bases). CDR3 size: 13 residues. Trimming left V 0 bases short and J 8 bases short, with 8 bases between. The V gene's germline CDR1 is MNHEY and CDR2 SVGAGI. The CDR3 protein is CASSYSTGDEQFF. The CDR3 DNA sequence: TGTGCCAGCAGTTACTCGACGGGAGATGAGCAGTTCTTC.

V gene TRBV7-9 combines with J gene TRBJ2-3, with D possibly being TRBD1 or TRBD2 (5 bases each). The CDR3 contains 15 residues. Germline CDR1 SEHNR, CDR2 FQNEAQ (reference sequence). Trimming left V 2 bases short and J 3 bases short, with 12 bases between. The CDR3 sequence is CASSLSYGATDTQYF. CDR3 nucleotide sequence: TGTGCCAGCAGCTTATCTTACGGGGCTACAGATACGCAGTATTTT.

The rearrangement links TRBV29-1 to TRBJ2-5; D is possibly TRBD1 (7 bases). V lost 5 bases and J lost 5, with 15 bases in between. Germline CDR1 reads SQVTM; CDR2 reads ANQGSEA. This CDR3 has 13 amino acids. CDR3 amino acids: CSVPGRGEETQYF. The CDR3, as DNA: TGCAGCGTTCCGGGCAGGGGGGAGGAGACCCAGTACTTC. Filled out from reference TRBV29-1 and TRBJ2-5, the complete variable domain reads SAVISQKPSRDICQRGTSLTIQCQVDSQVTMMFWYRQQPGQSLTLIATANQGSEATYESGFVIDKFPISRPNLTFSTLTVSNMSPEDSSIYLCSVPGRGEETQYFGPGTRLLVL.

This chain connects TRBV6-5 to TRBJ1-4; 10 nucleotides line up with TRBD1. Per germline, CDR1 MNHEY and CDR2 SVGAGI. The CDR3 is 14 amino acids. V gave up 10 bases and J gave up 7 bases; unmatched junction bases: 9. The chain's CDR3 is CATSDRTGGEKLFF. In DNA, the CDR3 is TGTGCCACCTCCGATCGGACAGGGGGTGAAAAACTGTTTTTT.

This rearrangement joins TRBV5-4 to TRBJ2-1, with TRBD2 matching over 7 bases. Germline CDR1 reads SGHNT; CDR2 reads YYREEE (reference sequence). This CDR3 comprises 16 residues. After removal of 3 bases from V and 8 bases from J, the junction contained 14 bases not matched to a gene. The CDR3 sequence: CASSSGGGGRAHEQFF. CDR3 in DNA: TGTGCCAGCAGCTCGGGTGGAGGCGGGAGAGCCCATGAGCAGTTCTTC.

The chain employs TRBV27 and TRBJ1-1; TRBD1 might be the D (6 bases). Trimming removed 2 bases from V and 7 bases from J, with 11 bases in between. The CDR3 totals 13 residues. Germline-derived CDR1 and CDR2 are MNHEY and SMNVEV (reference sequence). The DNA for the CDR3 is TGTGCCAGCAGTTTAGGCAGGGGACTTGAAGCTTTCTTT. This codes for CASSLGRGLEAFF.

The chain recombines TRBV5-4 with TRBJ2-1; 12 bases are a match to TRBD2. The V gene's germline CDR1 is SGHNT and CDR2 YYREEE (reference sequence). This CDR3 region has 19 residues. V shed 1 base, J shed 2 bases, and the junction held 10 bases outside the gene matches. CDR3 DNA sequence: TGTGCCAGCAGCTTGTCGCCTAGCGGGAGGGAATCTCCCTACAATGAGCAGTTCTTC. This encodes CASSLSPSGRESPYNEQFF.

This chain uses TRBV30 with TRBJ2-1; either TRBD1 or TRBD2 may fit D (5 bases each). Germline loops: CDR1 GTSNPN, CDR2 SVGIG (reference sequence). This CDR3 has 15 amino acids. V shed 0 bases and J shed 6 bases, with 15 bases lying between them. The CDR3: CAWSVFRDPRNEQFF. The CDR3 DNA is TGTGCCTGGAGTGTATTTCGGGACCCCCGCAATGAGCAGTTCTTC.

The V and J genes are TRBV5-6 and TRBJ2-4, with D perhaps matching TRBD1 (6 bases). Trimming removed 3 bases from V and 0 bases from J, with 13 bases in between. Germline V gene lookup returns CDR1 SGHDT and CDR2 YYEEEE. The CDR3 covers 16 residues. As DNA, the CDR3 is TGTGCCAGCAGCTCGGACAGATACTTAGCCAAAAACATTCAGTACTTC. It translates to CASSSDRYLAKNIQYF.

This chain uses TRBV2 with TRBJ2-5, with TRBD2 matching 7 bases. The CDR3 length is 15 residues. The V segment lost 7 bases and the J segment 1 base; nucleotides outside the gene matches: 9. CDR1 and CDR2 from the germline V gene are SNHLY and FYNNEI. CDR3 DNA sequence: TGTGCCAGCATGAGTCCGGGGGGATTCCAAGAGACCCAGTACTTC. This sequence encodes CASMSPGGFQETQYF.

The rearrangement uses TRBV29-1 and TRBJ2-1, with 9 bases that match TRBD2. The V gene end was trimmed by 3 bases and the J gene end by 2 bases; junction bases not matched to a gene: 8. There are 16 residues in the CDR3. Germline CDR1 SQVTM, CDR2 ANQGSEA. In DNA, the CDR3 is TGCAGCGTTGAGTTTCGCGGGAGGGCAGCCTACAATGAGCAGTTCTTC. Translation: CSVEFRGRAAYNEQFF.

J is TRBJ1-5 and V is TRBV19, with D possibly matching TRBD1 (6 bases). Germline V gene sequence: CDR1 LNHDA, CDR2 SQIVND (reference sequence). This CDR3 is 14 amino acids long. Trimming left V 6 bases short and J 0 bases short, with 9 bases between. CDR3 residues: CASRQGLSNQPQHF. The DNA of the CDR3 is TGTGCCAGTAGACAGGGCCTTAGCAATCAGCCCCAGCATTTT.

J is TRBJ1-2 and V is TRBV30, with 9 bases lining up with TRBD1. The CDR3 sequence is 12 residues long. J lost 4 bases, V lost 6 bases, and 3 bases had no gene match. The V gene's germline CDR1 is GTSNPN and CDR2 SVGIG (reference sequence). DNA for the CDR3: TGTGCCTGTGACAGGGGGACCTATGGCTACACCTTC. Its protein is CACDRGTYGYTF.

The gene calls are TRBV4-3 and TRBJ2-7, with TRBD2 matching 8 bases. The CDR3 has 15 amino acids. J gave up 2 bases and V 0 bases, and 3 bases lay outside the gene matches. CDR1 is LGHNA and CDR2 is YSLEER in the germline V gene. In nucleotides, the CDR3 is TGCGCCAGCAGCCAAGACAGCGGGGGAGCCTACGAGCAGTACTTC. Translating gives CASSQDSGGAYEQYF.

CDR3 bases: TGTGCCAGCAGCACAGGGAATGACAGGGCCTCTGGGGCCAACGTCCTGACTTTC. It translates to CASSTGNDRASGANVLTF. This rearrangement joins TRBV11-2 to TRBJ2-6, with 7 bases lining up with TRBD1. Germline-derived CDR1 and CDR2 are SGHAT and FQNNGV. Trimming at V came to 5 bases and at J to 0 bases, leaving 10 bases not matched to a gene. The CDR3 extends over 18 amino acids.

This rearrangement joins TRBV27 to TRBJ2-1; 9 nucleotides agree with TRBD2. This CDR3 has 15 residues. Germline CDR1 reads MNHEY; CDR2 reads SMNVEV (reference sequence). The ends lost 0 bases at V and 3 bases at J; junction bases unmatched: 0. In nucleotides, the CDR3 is TGTGCCAGCAGTTTATCAGCGGGGGGCTACAATGAGCAGTTCTTC. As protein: CASSLSAGGYNEQFF.

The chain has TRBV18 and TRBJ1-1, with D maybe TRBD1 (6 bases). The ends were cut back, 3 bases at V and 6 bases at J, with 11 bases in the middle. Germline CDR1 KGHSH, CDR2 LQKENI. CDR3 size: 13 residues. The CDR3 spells CASSPGTRAEAFF. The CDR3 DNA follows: TGTGCCAGCTCACCCGGGACAAGGGCTGAAGCTTTCTTT.

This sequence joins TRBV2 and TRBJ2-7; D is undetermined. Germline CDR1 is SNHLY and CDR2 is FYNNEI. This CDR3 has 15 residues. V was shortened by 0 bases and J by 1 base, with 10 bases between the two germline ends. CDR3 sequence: CASSEALQASYEQYF. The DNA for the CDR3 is TGTGCCAGCAGTGAAGCGCTTCAGGCGTCCTACGAGCAGTACTTC.

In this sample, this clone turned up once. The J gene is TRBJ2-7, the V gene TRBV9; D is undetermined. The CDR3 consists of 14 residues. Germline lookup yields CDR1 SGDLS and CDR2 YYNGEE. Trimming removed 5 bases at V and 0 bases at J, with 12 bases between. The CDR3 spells CASSLSASSYEQYF. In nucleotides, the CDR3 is TGTGCCAGCAGTTTGTCGGCGAGCTCCTACGAGCAGTACTTC. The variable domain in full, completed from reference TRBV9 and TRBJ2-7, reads DSGVTQTPKHLITATGQRVTLRCSPRSGDLSVYWYQQSLDQGLQFLIQYYNGEERAKGNILERFSAQQFPDLHSELNLSSLELGDSALYFCASSLSASSYEQYFGPGTRLTVT.

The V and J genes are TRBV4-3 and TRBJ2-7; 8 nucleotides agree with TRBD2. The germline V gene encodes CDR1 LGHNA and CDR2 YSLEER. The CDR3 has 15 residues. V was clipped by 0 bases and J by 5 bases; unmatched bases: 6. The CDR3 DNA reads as TGCGCCAGCAGCCAAGATAGTAGCGGGATCGACGAGCAGTACTTC. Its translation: CASSQDSSGIDEQYF.

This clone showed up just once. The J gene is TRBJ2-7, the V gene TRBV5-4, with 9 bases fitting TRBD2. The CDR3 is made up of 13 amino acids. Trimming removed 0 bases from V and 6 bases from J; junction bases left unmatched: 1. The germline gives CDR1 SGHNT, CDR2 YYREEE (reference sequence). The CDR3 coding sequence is TGTGCCAGCAGCTTGGCTAGCGGGATCGAGCAGTACTTC. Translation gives CASSLASGIEQYF. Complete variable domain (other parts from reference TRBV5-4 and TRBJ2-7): ETGVTQSPTHLIKTRGQQVTLRCSSQSGHNTVSWYQQALGQGPQFIFQYYREEENGRGNFPPRFSGLQFPNYSSELNVNALELDDSALYLCASSLASGIEQYFGPGTRLTVT.

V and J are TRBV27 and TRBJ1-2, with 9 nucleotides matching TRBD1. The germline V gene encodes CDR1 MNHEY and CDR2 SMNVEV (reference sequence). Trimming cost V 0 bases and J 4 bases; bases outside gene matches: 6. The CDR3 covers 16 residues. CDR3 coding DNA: TGTGCCAGCAGTTTATCGGGACAGGGTATACGCTATGGCTACACCTTC. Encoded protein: CASSLSGQGIRYGYTF.

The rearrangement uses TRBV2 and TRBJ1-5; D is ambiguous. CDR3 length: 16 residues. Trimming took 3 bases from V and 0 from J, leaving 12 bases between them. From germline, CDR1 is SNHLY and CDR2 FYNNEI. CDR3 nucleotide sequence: TGTGCCAGCAGTGATCCGATACAGAGTAGCAATCAGCCCCAGCATTTT. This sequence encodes CASSDPIQSSNQPQHF.

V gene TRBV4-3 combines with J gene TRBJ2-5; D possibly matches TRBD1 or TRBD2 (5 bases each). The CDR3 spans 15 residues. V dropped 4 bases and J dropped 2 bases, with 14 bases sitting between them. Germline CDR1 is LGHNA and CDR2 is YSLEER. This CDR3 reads CASSRKWGWQETQYF. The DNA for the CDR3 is TGCGCCAGCAGCCGGAAATGGGGGTGGCAAGAGACCCAGTACTTC.

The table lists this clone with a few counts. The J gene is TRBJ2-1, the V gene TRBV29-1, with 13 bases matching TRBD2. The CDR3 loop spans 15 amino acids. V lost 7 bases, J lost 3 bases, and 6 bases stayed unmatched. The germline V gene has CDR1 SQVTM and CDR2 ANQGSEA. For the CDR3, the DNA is TGCAGCGCCCTGGGACTAGCGGGAAACTACAATGAGCAGTTCTTC. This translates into CSALGLAGNYNEQFF.

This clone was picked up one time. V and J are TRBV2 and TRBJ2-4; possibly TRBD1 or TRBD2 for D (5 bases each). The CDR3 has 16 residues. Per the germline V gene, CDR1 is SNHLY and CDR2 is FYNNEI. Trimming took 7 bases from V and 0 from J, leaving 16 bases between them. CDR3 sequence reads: CASNPEGLLAKNIQYF. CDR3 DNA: TGTGCCAGCAACCCCGAGGGGCTACTAGCCAAAAACATTCAGTACTTC.

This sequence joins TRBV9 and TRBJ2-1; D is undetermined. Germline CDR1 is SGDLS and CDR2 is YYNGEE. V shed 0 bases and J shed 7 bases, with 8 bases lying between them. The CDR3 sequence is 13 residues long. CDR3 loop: CASSVDGLNEQFF. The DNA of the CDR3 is TGTGCCAGCAGCGTAGACGGGCTGAATGAGCAGTTCTTC.

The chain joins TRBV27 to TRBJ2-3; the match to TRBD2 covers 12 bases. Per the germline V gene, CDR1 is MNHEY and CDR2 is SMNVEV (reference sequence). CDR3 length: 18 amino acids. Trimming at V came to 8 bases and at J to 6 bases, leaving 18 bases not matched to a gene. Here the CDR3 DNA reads TGTGCCAGCGGCCGGGGGGGGACTAGCGGGCTCCCCGTGGATACGCAGTATTTT. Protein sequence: CASGRGGTSGLPVDTQYF.

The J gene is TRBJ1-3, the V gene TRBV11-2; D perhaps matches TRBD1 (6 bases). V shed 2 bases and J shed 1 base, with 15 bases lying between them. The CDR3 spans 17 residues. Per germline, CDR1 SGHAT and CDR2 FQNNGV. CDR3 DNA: TGTGCCAGCAGCTTATACCCGCAGGGGACTTCTGGAAACACCATATATTTT. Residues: CASSLYPQGTSGNTIYF.

CDR3 sequence reads: CASSQAGNTGELFF. The DNA of the CDR3 is TGCGCCAGCAGCCAAGCGGGGAACACCGGGGAGCTGTTTTTT. The V gene is TRBV4-1, the J gene TRBJ2-2; no firm D call. CDR1 and CDR2 (germline): MGHRA, YSYEKL. V was shortened by 1 base and J by 1 base, with 4 bases between the two germline ends. This CDR3 is 14 amino acids long.

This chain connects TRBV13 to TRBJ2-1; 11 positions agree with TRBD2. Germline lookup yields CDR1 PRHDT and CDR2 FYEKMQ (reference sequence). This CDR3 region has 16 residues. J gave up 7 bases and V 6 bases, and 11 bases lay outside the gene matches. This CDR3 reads CASSSPLAGAWNEQFF. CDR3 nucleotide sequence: TGTGCCAGCAGTTCTCCACTAGCGGGAGCTTGGAATGAGCAGTTCTTC.